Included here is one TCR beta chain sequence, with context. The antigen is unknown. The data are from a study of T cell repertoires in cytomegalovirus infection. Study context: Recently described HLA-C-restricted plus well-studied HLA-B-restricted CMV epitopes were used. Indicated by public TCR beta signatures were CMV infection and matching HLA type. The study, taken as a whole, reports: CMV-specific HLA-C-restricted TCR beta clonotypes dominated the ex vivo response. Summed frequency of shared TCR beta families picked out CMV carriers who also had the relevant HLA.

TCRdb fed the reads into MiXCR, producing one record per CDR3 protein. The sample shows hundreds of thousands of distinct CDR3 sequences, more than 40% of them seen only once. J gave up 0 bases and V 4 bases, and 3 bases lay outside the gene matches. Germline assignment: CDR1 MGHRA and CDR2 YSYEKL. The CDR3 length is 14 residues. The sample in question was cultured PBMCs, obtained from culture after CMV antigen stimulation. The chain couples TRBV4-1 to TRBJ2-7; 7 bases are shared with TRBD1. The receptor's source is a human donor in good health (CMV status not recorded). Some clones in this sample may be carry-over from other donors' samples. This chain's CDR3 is CASSLNRGSYEQYF. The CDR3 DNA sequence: TGCGCCAGCAGCCTAAACAGGGGCTCCTACGAGCAGTACTTC.